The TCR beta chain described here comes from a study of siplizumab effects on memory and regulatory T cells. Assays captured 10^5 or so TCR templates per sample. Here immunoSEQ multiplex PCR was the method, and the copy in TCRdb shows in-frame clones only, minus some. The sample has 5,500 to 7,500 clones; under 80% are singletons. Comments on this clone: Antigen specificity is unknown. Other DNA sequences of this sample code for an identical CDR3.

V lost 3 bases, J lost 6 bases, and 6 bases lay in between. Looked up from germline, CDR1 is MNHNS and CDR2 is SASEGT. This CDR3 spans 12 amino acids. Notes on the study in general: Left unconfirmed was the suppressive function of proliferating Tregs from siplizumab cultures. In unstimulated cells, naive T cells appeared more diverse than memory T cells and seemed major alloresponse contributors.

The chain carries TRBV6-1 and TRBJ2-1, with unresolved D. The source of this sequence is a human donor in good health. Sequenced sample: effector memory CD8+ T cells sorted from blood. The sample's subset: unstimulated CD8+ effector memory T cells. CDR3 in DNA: TGTGCCAGCAGTGACCCCGGCAATGAGCAGTTCTTC. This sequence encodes CASSDPGNEQFF.